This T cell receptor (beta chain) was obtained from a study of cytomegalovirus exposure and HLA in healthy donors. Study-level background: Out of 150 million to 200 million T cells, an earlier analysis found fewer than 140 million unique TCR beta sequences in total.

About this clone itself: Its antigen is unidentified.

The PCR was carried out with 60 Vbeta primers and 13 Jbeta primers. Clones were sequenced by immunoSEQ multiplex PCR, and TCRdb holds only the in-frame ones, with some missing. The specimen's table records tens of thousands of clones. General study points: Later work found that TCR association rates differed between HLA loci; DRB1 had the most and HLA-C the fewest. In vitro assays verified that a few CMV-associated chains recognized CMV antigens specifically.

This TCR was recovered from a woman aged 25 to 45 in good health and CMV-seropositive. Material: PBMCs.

The CDR3 loop reads CASSINYGYTF. The DNA of the CDR3 is TGTGCCAGTTCAATTAACTATGGCTACACCTTC. The chain combines TRBV7-9 with TRBJ1-2; D gene uncertain. This CDR3 comprises 11 residues. V lost 9 bases, J lost 1 base, and 6 bases lay in between. Germline-derived CDR1 and CDR2 are SEHNR and FQNEAQ (reference sequence).